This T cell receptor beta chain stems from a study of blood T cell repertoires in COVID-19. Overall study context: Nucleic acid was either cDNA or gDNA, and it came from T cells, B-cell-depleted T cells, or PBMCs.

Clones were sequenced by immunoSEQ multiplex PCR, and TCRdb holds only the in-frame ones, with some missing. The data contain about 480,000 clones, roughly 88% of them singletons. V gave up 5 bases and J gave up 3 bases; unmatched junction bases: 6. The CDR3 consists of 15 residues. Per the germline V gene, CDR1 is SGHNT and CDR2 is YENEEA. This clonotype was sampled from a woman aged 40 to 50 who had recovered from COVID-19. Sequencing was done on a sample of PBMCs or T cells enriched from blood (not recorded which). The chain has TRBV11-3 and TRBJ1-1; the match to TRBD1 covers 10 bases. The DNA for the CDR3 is TGTGCCAGCAGCCCCCGGGACAGGGGAGACACTGAAGCTTTCTTT. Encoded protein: CASSPRDRGDTEAFF.